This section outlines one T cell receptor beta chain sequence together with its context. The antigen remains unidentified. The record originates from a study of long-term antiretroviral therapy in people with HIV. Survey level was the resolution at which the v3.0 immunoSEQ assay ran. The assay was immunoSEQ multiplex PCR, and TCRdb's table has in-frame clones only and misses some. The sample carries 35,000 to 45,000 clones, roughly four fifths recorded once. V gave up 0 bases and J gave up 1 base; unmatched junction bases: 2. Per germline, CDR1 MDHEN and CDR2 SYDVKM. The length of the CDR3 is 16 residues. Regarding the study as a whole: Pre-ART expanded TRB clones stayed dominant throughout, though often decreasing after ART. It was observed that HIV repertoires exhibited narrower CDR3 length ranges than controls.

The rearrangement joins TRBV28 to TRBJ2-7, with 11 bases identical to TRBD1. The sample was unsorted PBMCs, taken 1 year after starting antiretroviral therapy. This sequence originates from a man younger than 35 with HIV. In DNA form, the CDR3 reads TGTGCCAGCAGTTTATGGGGGACAGGGGGGTCCTACGAGCAGTACTTC. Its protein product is CASSLWGTGGSYEQYF.